Listed below are T cell receptor beta chains from one sample, sequenced in a study of cytomegalovirus exposure and HLA in healthy donors. Sequenced by immunoSEQ multiplex PCR; TCRdb stores in-frame clones only, minus some. Of roughly 120,000 clones in the sample, around nine tenths were seen once. Sequencing was performed on PBMCs. Receptors were obtained from a man under 40 in good health and CMV-seronegative. Each CDR3 is given with its conserved first and last residue. A D gene is named only where the DNA matches it firmly. Clone size, where shown, is once, few, many, or a class for clones that have expanded.

>TRBJ1-1|TRBV9|NA|TRBD1
CASSVGGRQGGSTEAFF
TGTGCCAGCAGCGTTGGCGGTAGACAGGGGGGGAGCACTGAAGCTTTCTTT
>TRBJ2-7|TRBV7-9|NA|NA
CASSPGLTYEQYF
TGTGCCAGCAGCCCGGGACTGACCTACGAGCAGTACTTC
>TRBJ1-6|TRBV5-8|NA|TRBD1
CASAVTGGHLFSPLHF
TGTGCCAGCGCGGTGACAGGGGGTCACCTTTTTTCACCCCTCCACTTT
>TRBJ1-4|TRBV11-2|NA|NA
CASSRGAGDEKLFF
TGTGCCAGCAGCCGGGGGGCAGGGGATGAAAAACTGTTTTTT
>TRBJ2-7|TRBV4-1|NA|NA
CASSQDRGYEQYF
TGCGCCAGCAGCCAAGATCGAGGGTACGAGCAGTACTTC
>TRBJ1-5|TRBV19|NA|NA
CASSDRRGQPQHF
TGTGCCAGCTCGGACCGACGGGGTCAGCCCCAGCATTTT
>TRBJ2-4|TRBV10-1|NA|TRBD1
CASSEGQGLVFPKNIQYF
TGCGCCAGCAGTGAGGGACAGGGGTTAGTTTTTCCCAAAAACATTCAGTACTTC
>TRBJ2-3|TRBV4-3|NA|NA
CASSQGSGKGSDTQYF
TGCGCCAGCAGCCAAGGGTCAGGGAAAGGCTCAGATACGCAGTATTTT
>TRBJ1-1|TRBV6-6|NA|NA
CASTEQLQGTEAFF
TGTGCCAGCACCGAACAGCTCCAGGGGACTGAAGCTTTCTTT
>TRBJ2-7|TRBV25-1|NA|NA
CASSGRGFHEQYF
TGTGCCAGCAGCGGCAGGGGTTTCCACGAGCAGTACTTC
>TRBJ2-5|TRBV11-2|NA|NA
CASSLGTQGRETQYF
TGTGCCAGCAGCTTAGGGACACAGGGTAGGGAGACCCAGTACTTC
>TRBJ2-1|TRBV12-5|NA|TRBD2
CASGASGGVHNEQFF
TGTGCTAGTGGTGCCAGCGGGGGGGTCCACAATGAGCAGTTCTTC
>TRBJ1-4|TRBV7-6|NA|NA
CASSFGTGVSEKLFF
TGTGCCAGCAGCTTTGGTACGGGGGTTTCCGAAAAACTGTTTTTT
>TRBJ2-7|TRBV19|NA|NA
CASSIMTGSNPYEQYF
TGTGCCAGTAGTATAATGACGGGGAGCAACCCCTACGAGCAGTACTTC
>TRBJ1-1|TRBV28|NA|NA
CATYVNTEAFF
TGTGCCACCTACGTAAACACTGAAGCTTTCTTT
>TRBJ2-1|TRBV7-6|NA|NA
CASSLGDFYNEQFF
TGTGCCAGCAGCTTAGGGGACTTCTACAATGAGCAGTTCTTC
>TRBJ2-2|TRBV4-3|NA|NA
CASRGGRGELFF
TGCGCCAGCAGGGGGGGGCGGGGGGAGCTGTTTTTT
>TRBJ1-6|TRBV19|NA|NA
CASSRQYNSPLHF
TGTGCCAGTAGTCGACAATATAATTCACCCCTCCACTTT
>TRBJ1-4|TRBV2|NA|TRBD1
CASQRGLAEKLFF
TGTGCCAGTCAAAGGGGGCTTGCTGAAAAACTGTTTTTT
>TRBJ2-7|TRBV7-8|NA|NA
CASNSPWEEQYF
TGTGCCAGCAACTCCCCCTGGGAGGAGCAGTACTTC
>TRBJ1-5|TRBV6-1|NA|NA
CASSETTGTSWPQHF
TGTGCCAGCAGTGAAACAACAGGGACGTCGTGGCCCCAGCATTTT
>TRBJ2-7|TRBV5-1|NA|NA
CASSLTTYEQYF
TGCGCCAGCAGCTTGACAACCTACGAGCAGTACTTC
>TRBJ1-4|TRBV27|NA|NA
CASSPVQVATNEKLFF
TGTGCCAGCAGTCCGGTACAGGTTGCAACTAATGAAAAACTGTTTTTT
>TRBJ1-5|TRBV7-9|NA|NA
CASSPGGQKNQPQHF
TGTGCCAGCAGCCCGGGAGGACAGAAAAATCAGCCCCAGCATTTT
>TRBJ1-1|TRBV2|NA|TRBD1
CASSDIGAGQGAEAFF
TGTGCCAGCAGTGATATCGGGGCTGGACAGGGAGCTGAAGCTTTCTTT
>TRBJ1-2|TRBV11-2|NA|TRBD1
CASSHWTGEYGYTF
TGTGCCAGCAGCCACTGGACAGGGGAGTATGGCTACACCTTC
>TRBJ1-5|TRBV27|once|NA
CASSLSGYSNQPQHF
TGTGCCAGCAGTTTATCCGGGTACAGCAATCAGCCCCAGCATTTT
>TRBJ2-1|TRBV5-5|NA|NA
CASSFLDSLPTNEQFF
TGTGCCAGCAGCTTTCTGGACAGTCTCCCCACCAATGAGCAGTTCTTC
>TRBJ1-3|TRBV28|NA|NA
CASSSTGFGNTIYF
TGTGCCAGCAGTTCTACAGGGTTCGGAAACACCATATATTTT
>TRBJ1-2|TRBV7-8|few|NA
CASSLGPDNYGYTF
TGTGCCAGCAGCTTAGGTCCAGATAACTATGGCTACACCTTC
>TRBJ2-3|TRBV4-1|NA|NA
CASSQPGLDGTDTQYF
TGCGCCAGCAGCCAACCAGGGCTAGATGGCACAGATACGCAGTATTTT
>TRBJ1-5|TRBV4-1|NA|TRBD1
CASSQTGNQPQHF
TGCGCCAGCAGCCAGACAGGGAATCAGCCCCAGCATTTT
>TRBJ2-7|TRBV6-1|once|TRBD1
CASSGLTGESYEQYF
TGTGCCAGCAGTGGACTGACAGGGGAGTCCTACGAGCAGTACTTC
>TRBJ1-3|TRBV9|NA|NA
CASSVQGGGNTIYF
TGTGCCAGCAGCGTACAGGGTGGAGGAAACACCATATATTTT
>TRBJ1-1|TRBV18|NA|NA
CASSPTRSDTEAFF
TGTGCCAGCTCACCCACCAGGTCGGACACTGAAGCTTTCTTT